Shown below are 10 T cell receptor beta chains from a single sample sequenced in a study of blood T cell repertoires in COVID-19. Clones were sequenced by immunoSEQ multiplex PCR, and TCRdb holds only the in-frame ones, with some missing. In the table there are around 220,000 clones, almost 90% of which are singletons. The sequencing sample was made of peripheral blood. The source of these receptors is a man between 18 and 29 years old with active or convalescent COVID-19.

This chain links TRBV30 with TRBJ2-1; D may be TRBD1 (6 bases). The length of the CDR3 is 13 residues. The germline V and J ends were trimmed by 5 bases and 12 bases, with 20 bases remaining between them. CDR1 and CDR2 (germline): GTSNPN, SVGIG (reference sequence). CDR3 loop: CAWATIQDRMQFF. For the CDR3, the DNA is TGTGCCTGGGCCACTATTCAGGACAGAATGCAGTTCTTC.

This clone came up many times. The chain links TRBV14 to TRBJ2-3, with 16 bases matching TRBD2. CDR1 is SGHDN and CDR2 is FVKESK in the germline V gene. The CDR3 has 19 residues. The junction had 10 bases not matched to a gene; V was cut back by 3 bases and J by 4 bases. DNA of the CDR3: TGTGCCAGCAGCCAGGGACTAGCGGGAGGGCCAATGTTCTCAGATACGCAGTATTTT. Encoded protein: CASSQGLAGGPMFSDTQYF. Full variable domain (missing parts from reference TRBV14 and TRBJ2-3): EAGVTQFPSHSVIEKGQTVTLRCDPISGHDNLYWYRRVMGKEIKFLLHFVKESKQDESGMPNNRFLAERTGGTYSTLKVQPAELEDSGVYFCASSQGLAGGPMFSDTQYFGPGTRLTVL.

The chain employs TRBV13 and TRBJ2-1, with D perhaps matching TRBD1 (6 bases). Germline V gene lookup returns CDR1 PRHDT and CDR2 FYEKMQ (reference sequence). The V gene lost 5 bases and the J gene lost 6 bases, with 20 bases spanning the gap. The CDR3 is made up of 16 amino acids. The CDR3 spells CASSHLGTTPVNEQFF. In DNA, the CDR3 is TGTGCCAGCAGCCATCTGGGGACAACCCCGGTCAATGAGCAGTTCTTC. Supplemented by reference TRBV13 and TRBJ2-1, the full variable domain reads AAGVIQSPRHLIKEKRETATLKCYPIPRHDTVYWYQQGPGQDPQFLISFYEKMQSDKGSIPDRFSAQQFSDYHSELNMSSLELGDSALYFCASSHLGTTPVNEQFFGPGTRLTVL.

The rearrangement joins TRBV6-5 to TRBJ2-3, with D tentatively TRBD1 (6 bases). Per germline, CDR1 MNHEY and CDR2 SVGAGI. Trimming left V 5 bases short and J 1 base short, with 10 bases between. The CDR3 has 14 amino acids. Here the CDR3 reads CASSRQARTDTQYF. Here the CDR3 DNA reads TGTGCCAGCAGTCGACAGGCTCGCACAGATACGCAGTATTTT.

J is TRBJ2-7 and V is TRBV27; 11 bases agree with TRBD1. The CDR3 loop spans 14 amino acids. Per germline, CDR1 MNHEY and CDR2 SMNVEV (reference sequence). V lost 4 bases, J lost 5 bases, and 4 bases stayed unmatched. CDR3 in DNA: TGTGCCAGCAGTTACGGGACAGGGGGACACGAGCAGTACTTC. Its translation: CASSYGTGGHEQYF.

This sequence joins TRBV5-6 and TRBJ2-1, with 9 bases matching TRBD1. This CDR3 contains 16 residues. Germline V CDR1 and CDR2: SGHDT, YYEEEE. Trimming took 3 bases from V and 0 from J; bases not matched to a gene: 4. The CDR3 DNA is TGTGCCAGCAGCTACGGGACAGGGAACTCCTACAATGAGCAGTTCTTC. It specifies CASSYGTGNSYNEQFF.

This clone was picked up a small number of times. V usage is TRBV2 and J usage is TRBJ2-5; D is perhaps TRBD2 (6 bases). The length of the CDR3 is 15 residues. The ends were cut back, 6 bases at V and 7 bases at J, with 21 bases in the middle. Germline V gene data show CDR1 as SNHLY and CDR2 as FYNNEI. As DNA, the CDR3 is TGTGCCAGCAGCCCGGGACTCGGCCAAAGAGGGACCCAGTACTTC. Translating it yields CASSPGLGQRGTQYF.

The chain recombines TRBV2 with TRBJ1-2; D is unclear. Trimming pared 5 bases from V and 0 bases from J, leaving 7 bases between. Per the germline V gene, CDR1 is SNHLY and CDR2 is FYNNEI. This CDR3 is 13 amino acids long. In nucleotides, the CDR3 is TGTGCCAGCAGTTCGGGGACTAACTATGGCTACACCTTC. It translates to CASSSGTNYGYTF.

There are a few counts of this clone. V and J are TRBV6-2 or TRBV6-3 and TRBJ2-1, with 8 bases that match TRBD2. V gave up 5 bases and J gave up 7 bases; unmatched junction bases: 7. This CDR3 has 14 amino acids. In germline, CDR1 is MNHEY, CDR2 SVGEGT. The CDR3 here is CASSPGLGGNEQFF. For the CDR3, the DNA is TGTGCCAGCAGTCCGGGACTAGGAGGGAATGAGCAGTTCTTC.

The V call is TRBV18, the J call TRBJ2-7, with 7 nucleotides matching TRBD1. V was clipped by 2 bases and J by 3 bases; unmatched bases: 10. The CDR3 runs to 16 residues. Germline loops: CDR1 KGHSH, CDR2 LQKENI. The CDR3: CASSPAIDRAVYEQYF. The DNA of the CDR3 is TGTGCCAGCTCACCAGCGATAGACAGGGCAGTCTACGAGCAGTACTTC.